The T cell receptor (beta chain) described here comes from a study of T cell clonotyping in hematopoietic cell transplantation. Remarks on this clone: Its antigen is undetermined.

Germline CDR1 SNHLY, CDR2 FYNNEI. The CDR3 has 14 amino acids. V lost 8 bases to trimming and J lost 4 bases, with 16 bases between them. TCRdb keeps only in-frame clones here, not all; method: immunoSEQ multiplex PCR. The sample lists 8,500 to 14,000 clones, roughly nine tenths occurring once. Overall study results and limits: Pathologically expanded recipient clonotypes increased progressively from day 30 to day 180 as diversity fell.

This rearrangement joins TRBV2 to TRBJ2-3, with D maybe TRBD2 (5 bases). Sequences were derived from PBMCs, sampled 100 days after allogeneic stem cell transplant. The receptor comes from a female patient between 55 and 75 years old who had an allogeneic stem cell transplant from an unrelated donor, so the T cells may come from the graft donor. Some clones in this sample may be carry-over from other donors' samples. In DNA, the CDR3 is TGTGCCAGCGGAGGACTTATTGAATCAGATACGCAGTATTTT. Translating it yields CASGGLIESDTQYF. The entire variable domain, with the rest obtained from reference TRBV2 and TRBJ2-3, is as follows: EPEVTQTPSHQVTQMGQEVILRCVPISNHLYFYWYRQILGQKVEFLVSFYNNEISEKSEIFDDQFSVERPDGSNFTLKIRSTKLEDSAMYFCASGGLIESDTQYFGPGTRLTVL.